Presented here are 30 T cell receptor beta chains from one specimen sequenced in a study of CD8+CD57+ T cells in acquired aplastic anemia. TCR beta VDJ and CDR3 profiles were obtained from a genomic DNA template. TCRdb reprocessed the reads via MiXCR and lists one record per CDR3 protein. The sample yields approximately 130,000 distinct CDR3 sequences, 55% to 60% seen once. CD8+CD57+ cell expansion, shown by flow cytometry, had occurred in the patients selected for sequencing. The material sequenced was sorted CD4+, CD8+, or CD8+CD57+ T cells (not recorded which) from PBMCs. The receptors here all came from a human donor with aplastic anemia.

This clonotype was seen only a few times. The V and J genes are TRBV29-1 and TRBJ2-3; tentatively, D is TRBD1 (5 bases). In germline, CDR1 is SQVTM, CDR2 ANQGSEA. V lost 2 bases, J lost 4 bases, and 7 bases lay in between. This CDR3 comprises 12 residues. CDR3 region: CSVERGADTQYF. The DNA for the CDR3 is TGCAGCGTTGAAAGGGGTGCAGATACGCAGTATTTT.

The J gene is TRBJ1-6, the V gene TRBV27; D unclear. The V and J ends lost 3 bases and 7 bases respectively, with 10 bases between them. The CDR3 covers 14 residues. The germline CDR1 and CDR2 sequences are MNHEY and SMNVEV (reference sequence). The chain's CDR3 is CASSFGQINSPLHF. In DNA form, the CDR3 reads TGTGCCAGCAGTTTTGGCCAGATCAATTCACCCCTCCACTTT.

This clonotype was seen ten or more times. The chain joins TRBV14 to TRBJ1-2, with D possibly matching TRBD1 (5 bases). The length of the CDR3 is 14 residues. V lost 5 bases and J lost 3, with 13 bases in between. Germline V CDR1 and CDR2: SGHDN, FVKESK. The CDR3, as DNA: TGTGCCAGCAGCGCATGGGGGAACCACTATGGCTACACCTTC. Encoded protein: CASSAWGNHYGYTF.

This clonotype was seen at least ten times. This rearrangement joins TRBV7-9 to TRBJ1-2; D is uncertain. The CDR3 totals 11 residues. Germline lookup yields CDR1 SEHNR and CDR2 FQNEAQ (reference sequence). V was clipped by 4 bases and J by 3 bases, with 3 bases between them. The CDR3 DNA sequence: TGTGCCAGCAGCTCGGACTATGGCTACACCTTC. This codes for CASSSDYGYTF. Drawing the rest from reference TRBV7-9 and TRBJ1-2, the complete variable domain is DTGVSQNPRHKITKRGQNVTFRCDPISEHNRLYWYRQTLGQGPEFLTYFQNEAQLEKSRLLSDRFSAERPKGSFSTLEIQRTEQGDSAMYLCASSSDYGYTFGSGTRLTVV.

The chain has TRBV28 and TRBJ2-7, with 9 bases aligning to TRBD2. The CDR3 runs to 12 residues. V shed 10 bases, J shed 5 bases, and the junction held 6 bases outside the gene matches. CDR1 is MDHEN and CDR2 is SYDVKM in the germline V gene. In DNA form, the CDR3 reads TGTGCCATCCTGCGGGAGGGCGACGAGCAGTACTTC. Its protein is CAILREGDEQYF.

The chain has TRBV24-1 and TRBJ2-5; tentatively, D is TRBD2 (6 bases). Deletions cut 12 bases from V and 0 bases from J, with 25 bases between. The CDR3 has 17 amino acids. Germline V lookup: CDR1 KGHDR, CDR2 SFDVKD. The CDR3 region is CASHGGVEEKYQETQYF. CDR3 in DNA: TGTGCCTCCCACGGCGGGGTGGAGGAAAAGTACCAAGAGACCCAGTACTTC.

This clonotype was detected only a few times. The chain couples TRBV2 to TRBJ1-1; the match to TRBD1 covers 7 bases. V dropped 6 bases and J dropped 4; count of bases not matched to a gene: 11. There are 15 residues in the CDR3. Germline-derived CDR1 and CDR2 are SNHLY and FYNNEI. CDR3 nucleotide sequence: TGTGCCAGCAGCCCGATGACAGGGTTGGGCACTGAAGCTTTCTTT. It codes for CASSPMTGLGTEAFF.

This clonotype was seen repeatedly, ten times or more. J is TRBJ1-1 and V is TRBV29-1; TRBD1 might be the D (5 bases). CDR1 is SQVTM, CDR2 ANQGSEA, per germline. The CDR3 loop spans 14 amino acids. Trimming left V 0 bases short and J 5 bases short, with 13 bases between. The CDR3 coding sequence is TGCAGCGTTGAAGATTCGGCAGGGAAGACTGAAGCTTTCTTT. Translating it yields CSVEDSAGKTEAFF.

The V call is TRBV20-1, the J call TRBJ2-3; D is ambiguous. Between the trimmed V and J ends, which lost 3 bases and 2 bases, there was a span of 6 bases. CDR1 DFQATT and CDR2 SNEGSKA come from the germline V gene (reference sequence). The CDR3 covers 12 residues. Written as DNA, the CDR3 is TGCAGTGCTAGGGTCATCACAGATACGCAGTATTTT. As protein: CSARVITDTQYF.

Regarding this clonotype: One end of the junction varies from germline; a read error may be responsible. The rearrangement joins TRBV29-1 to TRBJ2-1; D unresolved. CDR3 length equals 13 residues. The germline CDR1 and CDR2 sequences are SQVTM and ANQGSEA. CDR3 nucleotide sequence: TGCAGCGTAGCCTCGGGCGTAAGGAGTGAGCGGTTCTTC. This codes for CSVASGVRSERFF.

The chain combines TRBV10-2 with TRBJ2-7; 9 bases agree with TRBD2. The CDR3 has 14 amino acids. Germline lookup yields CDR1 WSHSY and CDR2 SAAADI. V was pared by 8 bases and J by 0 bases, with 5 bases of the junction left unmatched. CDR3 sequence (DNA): TGCGCCAGCCAAGATAGCGGGAGCTCCTACGAGCAGTACTTC. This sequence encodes CASQDSGSSYEQYF.

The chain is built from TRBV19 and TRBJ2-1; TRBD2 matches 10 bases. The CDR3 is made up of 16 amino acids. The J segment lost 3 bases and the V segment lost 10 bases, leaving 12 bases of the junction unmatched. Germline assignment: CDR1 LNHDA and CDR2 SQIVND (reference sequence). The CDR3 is CATSAAGGLNYNEQFF. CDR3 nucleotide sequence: TGTGCCACTTCAGCAGCGGGGGGGTTAAACTACAATGAGCAGTTCTTC.

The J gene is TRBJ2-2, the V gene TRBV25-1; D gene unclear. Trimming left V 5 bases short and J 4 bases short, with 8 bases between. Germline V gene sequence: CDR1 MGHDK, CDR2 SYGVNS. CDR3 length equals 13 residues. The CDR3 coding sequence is TGTGCCAGCAGTCACAGATTCACCGGGGAGCTGTTTTTT. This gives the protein CASSHRFTGELFF. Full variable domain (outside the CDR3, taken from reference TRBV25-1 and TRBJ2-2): EADIYQTPRYLVIGTGKKITLECSQTMGHDKMYWYQQDPGMELHLIHYSYGVNSTEKGDLSSESTVSRIRTEHFPLTLESARPSHTSQYLCASSHRFTGELFFGEGSRLTVL.

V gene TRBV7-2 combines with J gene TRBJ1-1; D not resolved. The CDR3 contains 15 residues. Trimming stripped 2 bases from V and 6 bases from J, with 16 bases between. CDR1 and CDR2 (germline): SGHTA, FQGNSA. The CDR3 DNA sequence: TGTGCCAGCAGCTTACTAAGTTCCCCTCGGGCTGAAGCTTTCTTT. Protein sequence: CASSLLSSPRAEAFF.

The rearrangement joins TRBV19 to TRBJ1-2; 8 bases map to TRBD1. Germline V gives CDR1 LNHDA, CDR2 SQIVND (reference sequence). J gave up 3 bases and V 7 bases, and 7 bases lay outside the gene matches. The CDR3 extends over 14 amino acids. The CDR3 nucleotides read TGTGCCAGTAACCGGGGACAGGAACACTATGGCTACACCTTC. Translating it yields CASNRGQEHYGYTF.

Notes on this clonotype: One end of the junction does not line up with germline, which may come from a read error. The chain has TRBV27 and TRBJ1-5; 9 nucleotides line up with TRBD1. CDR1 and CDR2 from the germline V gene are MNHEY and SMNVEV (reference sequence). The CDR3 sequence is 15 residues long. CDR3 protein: CASSHEGQGDQPQHF. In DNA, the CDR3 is TGCGCCAGCAGTCACGAGGGACAGGGAGATCAGCCCCAGCATTTT.

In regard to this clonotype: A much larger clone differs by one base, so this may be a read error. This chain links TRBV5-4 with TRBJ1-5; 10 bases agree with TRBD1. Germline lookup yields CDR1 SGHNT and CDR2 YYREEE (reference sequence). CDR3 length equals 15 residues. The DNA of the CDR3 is TGTGCCTGCAGCCAGGGGACAGGGGAGAATCAGCCCCAGCATTTT. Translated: CACSQGTGENQPQHF.

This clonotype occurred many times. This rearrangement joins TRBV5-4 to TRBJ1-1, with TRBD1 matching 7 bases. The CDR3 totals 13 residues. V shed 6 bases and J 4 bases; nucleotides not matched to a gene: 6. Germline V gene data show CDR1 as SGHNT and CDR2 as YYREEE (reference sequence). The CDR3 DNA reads TGTGCCAGCAACCGAGCAGGGGGCACTGAAGCTTTCTTT. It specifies CASNRAGGTEAFF.

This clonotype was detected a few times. CDR3 loop: CASSRTDSYEQYF. Written as DNA, the CDR3 is TGTGCCAGCAGCCGGACGGACTCCTACGAGCAGTACTTC. V is TRBV9 and J is TRBJ2-7; D ambiguous. The length of the CDR3 is 13 residues. V was trimmed by 4 bases and J by 0 bases, leaving 8 bases between them. Looked up from germline, CDR1 is SGDLS and CDR2 is YYNGEE.

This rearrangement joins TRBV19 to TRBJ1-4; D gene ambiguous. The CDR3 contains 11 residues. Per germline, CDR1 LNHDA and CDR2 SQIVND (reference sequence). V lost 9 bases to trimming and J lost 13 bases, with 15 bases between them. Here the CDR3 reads CASSSGPLLFF. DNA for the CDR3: TGTGCCAGCAGCTCCGGGCCACTACTGTTTTTT.

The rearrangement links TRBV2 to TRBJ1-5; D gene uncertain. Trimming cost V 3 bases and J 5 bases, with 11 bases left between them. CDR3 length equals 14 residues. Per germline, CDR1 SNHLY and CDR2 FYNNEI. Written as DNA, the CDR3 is TGTGCCAGCAGTGACCAGCTTCGGTATCAGCCCCAGCATTTT. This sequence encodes CASSDQLRYQPQHF.

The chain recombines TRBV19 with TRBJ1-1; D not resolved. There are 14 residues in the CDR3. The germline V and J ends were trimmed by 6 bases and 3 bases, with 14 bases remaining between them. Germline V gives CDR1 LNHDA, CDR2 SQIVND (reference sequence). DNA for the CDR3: TGTGCCAGTAGACCCCCCGTCGGGTACACTGAAGCTTTCTTT. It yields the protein CASRPPVGYTEAFF.

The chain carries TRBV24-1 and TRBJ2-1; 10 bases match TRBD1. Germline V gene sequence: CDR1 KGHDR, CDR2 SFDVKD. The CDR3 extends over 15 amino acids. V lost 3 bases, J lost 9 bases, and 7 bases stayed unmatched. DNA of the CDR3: TGTGCCACCAGTGATCCCTGGACAGGGGGGAGTGAGCAGTTCTTC. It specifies CATSDPWTGGSEQFF.

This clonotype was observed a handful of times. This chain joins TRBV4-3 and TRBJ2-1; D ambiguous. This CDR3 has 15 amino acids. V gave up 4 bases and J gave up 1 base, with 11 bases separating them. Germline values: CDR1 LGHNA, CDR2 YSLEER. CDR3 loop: CASSLDPDSYNEQFF. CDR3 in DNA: TGCGCCAGCAGCCTGGACCCTGATTCCTACAATGAGCAGTTCTTC.

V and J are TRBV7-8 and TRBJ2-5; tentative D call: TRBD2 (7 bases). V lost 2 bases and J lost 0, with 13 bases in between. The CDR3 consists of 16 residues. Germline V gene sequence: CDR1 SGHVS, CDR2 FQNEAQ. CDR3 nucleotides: TGTGCCAGCAGCTTAAGGGGGGGCCGTGACCAAGAGACCCAGTACTTC. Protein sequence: CASSLRGGRDQETQYF.

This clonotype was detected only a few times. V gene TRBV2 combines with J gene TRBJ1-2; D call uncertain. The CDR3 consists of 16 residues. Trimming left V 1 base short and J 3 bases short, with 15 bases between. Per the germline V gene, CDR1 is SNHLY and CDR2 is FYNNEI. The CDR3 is CASSEGVGRSDYGYTF. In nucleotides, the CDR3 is TGTGCCAGCAGTGAAGGGGTAGGTAGGAGCGACTATGGCTACACCTTC.

DNA of the CDR3: TGTGCCAGTAGGGAAGACGGGCAGGGAGCTTTCTTT. It encodes CASREDGQGAFF. The chain links TRBV19 to TRBJ1-1, with D possibly matching TRBD1 (5 bases). The CDR3 is 12 residues long. Per germline, CDR1 LNHDA and CDR2 SQIVND (reference sequence). V was shortened by 6 bases and J by 10 bases, with 15 bases between the two germline ends.

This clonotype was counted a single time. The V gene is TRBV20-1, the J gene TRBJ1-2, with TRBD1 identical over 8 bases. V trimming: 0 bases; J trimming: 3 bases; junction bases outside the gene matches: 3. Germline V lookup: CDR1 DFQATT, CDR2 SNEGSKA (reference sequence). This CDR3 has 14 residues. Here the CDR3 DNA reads TGCAGTGCTAGAGAACAGGGGGGCGACTATGGCTACACCTTC. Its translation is CSAREQGGDYGYTF.

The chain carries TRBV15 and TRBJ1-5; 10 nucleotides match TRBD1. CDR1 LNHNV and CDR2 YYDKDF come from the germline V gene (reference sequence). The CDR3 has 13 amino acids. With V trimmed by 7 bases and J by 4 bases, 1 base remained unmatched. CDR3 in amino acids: CATKDRGNQPQHF. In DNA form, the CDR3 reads TGTGCCACCAAGGACAGGGGGAATCAGCCCCAGCATTTT.

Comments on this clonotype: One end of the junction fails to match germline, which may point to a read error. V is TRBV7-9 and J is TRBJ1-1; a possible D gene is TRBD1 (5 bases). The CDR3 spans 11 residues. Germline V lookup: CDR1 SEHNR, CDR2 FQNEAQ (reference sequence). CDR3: CASSSGTETFF. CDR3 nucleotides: TGTGCCAGCAGCTCGGGGACTGAAACTTTCTTT.